This T cell receptor beta chain was captured in a study of CD8 T cells in ankylosing spondylitis. Using its own MiXCR run on the 5' RACE reads, TCRdb lists one record per CDR3 protein. The repertoire holds 700,000 to 1,000,000 distinct CDR3 sequences, with 10% to 15% as singletons. The CDR3 runs 19 residues. V lost 5 bases, J lost 9 bases, and 16 bases stayed unmatched. Per the germline V gene, CDR1 is SGHAT and CDR2 is FQNNGV. Study findings and constraints: A motif of eight highly homologous TCR beta variants was seen as apparently characteristic of ankylosing spondylitis blood.

This clonotype was seen only a few times. Its antigen is unidentified. The J gene is TRBJ2-1, the V gene TRBV11-2; 16 bases line up with TRBD2. The specimen sequenced was blood, either unsorted or a sorted T cell fraction (not recorded which). The clonotype was recovered from a male donor with ankylosing spondylitis. The CDR3 DNA follows: TGTGCCAGCAGCGGTCCGGGACTAGCGGGAGGGCCGAGGTCTTTTGAGCAGTTCTTC. This codes for CASSGPGLAGGPRSFEQFF. The entire variable domain, with the rest obtained from reference TRBV11-2 and TRBJ2-1, is as follows: EAGVAQSPRYKIIEKRQSVAFWCNPISGHATLYWYQQILGQGPKLLIQFQNNGVVDDSQLPKDRFSAERLKGVDSTLKIQPAKLEDSAVYLCASSGPGLAGGPRSFEQFFGPGTRLTVL.